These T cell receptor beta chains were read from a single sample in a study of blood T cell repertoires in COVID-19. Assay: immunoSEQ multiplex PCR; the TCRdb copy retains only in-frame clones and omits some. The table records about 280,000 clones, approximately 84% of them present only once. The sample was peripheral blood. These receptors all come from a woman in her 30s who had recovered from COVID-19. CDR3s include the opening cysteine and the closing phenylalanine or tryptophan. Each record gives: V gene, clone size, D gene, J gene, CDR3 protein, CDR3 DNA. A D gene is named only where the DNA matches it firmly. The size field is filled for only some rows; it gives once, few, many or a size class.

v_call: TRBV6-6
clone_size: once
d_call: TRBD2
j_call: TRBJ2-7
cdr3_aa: CASSYSGLAGGSEQYF
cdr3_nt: TGTGCCAGCAGTTACTCGGGACTAGCGGGAGGGAGTGAGCAGTACTTC

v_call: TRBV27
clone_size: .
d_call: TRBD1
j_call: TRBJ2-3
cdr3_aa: CASSLSPSGGGWDTQYF
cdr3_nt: TGTGCCAGCAGTTTATCCCCTTCAGGGGGCGGCTGGGATACGCAGTATTTT

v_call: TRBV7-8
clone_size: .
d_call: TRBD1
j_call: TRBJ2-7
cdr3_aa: CASSSRDRGSGEQYF
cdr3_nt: TGTGCCAGCAGCTCCCGGGACAGGGGTTCGGGCGAGCAGTACTTC

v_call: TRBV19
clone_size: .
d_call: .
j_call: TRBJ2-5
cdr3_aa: CASSISGGTETQYF
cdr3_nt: TGTGCCAGTAGTATTAGTGGCGGGACGGAGACCCAGTACTTC

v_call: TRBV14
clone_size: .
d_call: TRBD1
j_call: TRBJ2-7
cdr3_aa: CASSAFGQGAREQYF
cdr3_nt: TGTGCCAGCAGCGCCTTCGGACAGGGGGCGCGGGAGCAGTACTTC

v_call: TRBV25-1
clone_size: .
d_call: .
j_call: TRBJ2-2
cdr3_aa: CASSAPRGRGRNTGELFF
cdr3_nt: TGTGCCAGCAGTGCCCCTAGAGGGCGGGGCAGGAACACCGGGGAGCTGTTTTTT

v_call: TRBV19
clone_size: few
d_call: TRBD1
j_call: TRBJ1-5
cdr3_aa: CASSITGTENQPQHF
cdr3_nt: TGTGCCAGTAGTATAACCGGGACAGAAAATCAGCCCCAGCATTTT

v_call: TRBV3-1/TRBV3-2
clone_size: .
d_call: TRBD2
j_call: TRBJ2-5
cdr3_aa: CASRGGKETQYF
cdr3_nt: TGTGCCAGTAGGGGAGGGAAAGAGACCCAGTACTTC

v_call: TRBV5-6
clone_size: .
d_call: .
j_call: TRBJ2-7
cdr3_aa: CASSLVGDNEQYF
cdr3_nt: TGTGCCAGCAGCTTGGTGGGAGACAACGAGCAGTACTTC

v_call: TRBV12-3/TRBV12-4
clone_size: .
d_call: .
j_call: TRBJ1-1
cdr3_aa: CASSLARHTEAFF
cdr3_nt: TGTGCCAGCAGTTTAGCCAGGCACACTGAAGCTTTCTTT

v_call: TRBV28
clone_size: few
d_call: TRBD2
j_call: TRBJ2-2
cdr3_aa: CASSQAGDPGELFF
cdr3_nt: TGTGCCAGCAGTCAAGCGGGAGATCCCGGGGAGCTGTTTTTT

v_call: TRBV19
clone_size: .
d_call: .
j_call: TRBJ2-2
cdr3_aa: CASKPDGGRNTGELFF
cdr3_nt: TGTGCCAGTAAGCCAGACGGGGGGCGGAACACCGGGGAGCTGTTTTTT

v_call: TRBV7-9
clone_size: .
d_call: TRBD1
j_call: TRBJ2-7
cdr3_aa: CASSRQGYEQYF
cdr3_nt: TGTGCCAGCAGCCGACAGGGATACGAGCAGTACTTC